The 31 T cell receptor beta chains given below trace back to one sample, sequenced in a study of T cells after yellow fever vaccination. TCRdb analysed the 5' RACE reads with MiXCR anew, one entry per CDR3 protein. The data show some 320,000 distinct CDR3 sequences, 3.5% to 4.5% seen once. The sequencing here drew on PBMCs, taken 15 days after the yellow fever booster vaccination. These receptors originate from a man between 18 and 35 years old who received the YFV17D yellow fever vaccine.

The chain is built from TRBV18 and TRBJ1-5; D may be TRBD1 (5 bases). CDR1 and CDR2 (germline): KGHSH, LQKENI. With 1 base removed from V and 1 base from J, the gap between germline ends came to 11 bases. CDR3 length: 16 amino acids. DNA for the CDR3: TGTGCCAGCTCACCACGGGGCGGCGGGAGCAATCAGCCCCAGCATTTT. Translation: CASSPRGGGSNQPQHF.

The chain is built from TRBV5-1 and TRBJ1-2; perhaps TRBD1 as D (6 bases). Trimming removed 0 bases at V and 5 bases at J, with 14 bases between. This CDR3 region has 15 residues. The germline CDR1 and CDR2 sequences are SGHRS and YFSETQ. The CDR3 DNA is TGCGCCAGCAGCTTGGCCATAACAGGGATTTATGGCTACACCTTC. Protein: CASSLAITGIYGYTF.

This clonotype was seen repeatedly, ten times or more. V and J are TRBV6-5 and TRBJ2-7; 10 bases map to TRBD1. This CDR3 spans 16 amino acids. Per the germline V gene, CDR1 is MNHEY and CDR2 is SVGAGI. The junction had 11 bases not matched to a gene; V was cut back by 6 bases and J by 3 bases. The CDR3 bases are TGTGCCAGCAGACCCAACGGACAGGGGGAGGTCTACGAGCAGTACGTC. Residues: CASRPNGQGEVYEQYV.

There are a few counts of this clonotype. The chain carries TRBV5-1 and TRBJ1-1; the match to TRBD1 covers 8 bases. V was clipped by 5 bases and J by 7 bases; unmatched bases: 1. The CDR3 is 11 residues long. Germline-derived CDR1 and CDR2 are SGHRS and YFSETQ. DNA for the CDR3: TGCGCCAGCAGGGGGACAGGTGAAGCTTTCTTT. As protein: CASRGTGEAFF.

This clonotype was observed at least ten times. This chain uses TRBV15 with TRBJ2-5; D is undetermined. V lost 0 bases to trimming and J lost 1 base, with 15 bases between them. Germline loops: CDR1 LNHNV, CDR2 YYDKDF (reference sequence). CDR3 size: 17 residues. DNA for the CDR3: TGTGCCACCAGCAGAGATCTTTGGAACAACTTCCAAGAGACCCAGTACTTC. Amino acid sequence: CATSRDLWNNFQETQYF.

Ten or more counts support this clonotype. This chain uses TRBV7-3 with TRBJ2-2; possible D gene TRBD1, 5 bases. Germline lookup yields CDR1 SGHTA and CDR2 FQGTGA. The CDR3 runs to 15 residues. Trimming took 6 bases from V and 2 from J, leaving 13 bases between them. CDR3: CASSSNRFNTGELFF. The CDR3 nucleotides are TGTGCCAGCAGTTCGAACAGGTTCAACACCGGGGAGCTGTTTTTT. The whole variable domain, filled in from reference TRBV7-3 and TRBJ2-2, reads GAGVSQTPSNKVTEKGKYVELRCDPISGHTALYWYRQSLGQGPEFLIYFQGTGAADDSGLPNDRFFAVRPEGSVSTLKIQRTERGDSAVYLCASSSNRFNTGELFFGEGSRLTVL.

CDR3: CATSEAPANEQFF. The CDR3 DNA is TGCGCCACTAGTGAGGCCCCGGCAAATGAGCAGTTCTTC. The gene calls are TRBV4-1 and TRBJ2-1; D gene ambiguous. V gave up 10 bases and J gave up 7 bases, with 17 bases separating them. CDR1 MGHRA and CDR2 YSYEKL come from the germline V gene. This CDR3 contains 13 residues.

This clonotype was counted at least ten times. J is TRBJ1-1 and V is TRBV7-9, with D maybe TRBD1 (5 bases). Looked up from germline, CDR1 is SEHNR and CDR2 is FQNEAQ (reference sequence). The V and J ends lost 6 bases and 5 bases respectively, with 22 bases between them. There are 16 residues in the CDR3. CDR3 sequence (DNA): TGTGCCAGCAGTTACAATATTGGGGGAGGTTATACTGAAGCTTTCTTT. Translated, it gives CASSYNIGGGYTEAFF.

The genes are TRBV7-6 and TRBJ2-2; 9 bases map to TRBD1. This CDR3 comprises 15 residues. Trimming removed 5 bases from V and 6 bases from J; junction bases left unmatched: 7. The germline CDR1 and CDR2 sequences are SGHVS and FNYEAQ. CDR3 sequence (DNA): TGTGCCAGCAGCCCGGGACAGGGTATATCCGGGGAGCTGTTTTTT. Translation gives CASSPGQGISGELFF.

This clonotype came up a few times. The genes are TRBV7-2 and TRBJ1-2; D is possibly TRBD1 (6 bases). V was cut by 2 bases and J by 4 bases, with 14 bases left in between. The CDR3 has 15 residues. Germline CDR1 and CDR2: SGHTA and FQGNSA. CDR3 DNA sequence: TGTGCCAGCAGCTTACAAGGACAGACAACCTATGGCTACACCTTC. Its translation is CASSLQGQTTYGYTF.

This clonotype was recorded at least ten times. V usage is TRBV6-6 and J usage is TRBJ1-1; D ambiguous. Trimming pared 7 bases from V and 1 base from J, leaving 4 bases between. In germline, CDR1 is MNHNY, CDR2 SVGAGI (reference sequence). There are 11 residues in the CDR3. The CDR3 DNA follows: TGTGCCAGCATTACGAACACTGAAGCTTTCTTT. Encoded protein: CASITNTEAFF.

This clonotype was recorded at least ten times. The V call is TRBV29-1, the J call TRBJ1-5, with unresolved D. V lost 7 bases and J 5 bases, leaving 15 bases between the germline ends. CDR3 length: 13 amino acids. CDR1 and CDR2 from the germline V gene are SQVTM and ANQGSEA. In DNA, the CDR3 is TGCAGCGCCAGGACCGTCCCGGATCAGCCCCAGCATTTT. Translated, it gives CSARTVPDQPQHF.

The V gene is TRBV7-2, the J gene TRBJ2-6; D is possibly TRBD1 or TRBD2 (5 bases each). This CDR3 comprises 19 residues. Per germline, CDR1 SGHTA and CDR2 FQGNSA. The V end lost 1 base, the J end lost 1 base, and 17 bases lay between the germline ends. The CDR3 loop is CASSLGFMRGKSGANVLTF. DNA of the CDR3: TGTGCCAGCAGCTTAGGGTTTATGAGGGGCAAGTCTGGGGCCAACGTCCTGACTTTC.

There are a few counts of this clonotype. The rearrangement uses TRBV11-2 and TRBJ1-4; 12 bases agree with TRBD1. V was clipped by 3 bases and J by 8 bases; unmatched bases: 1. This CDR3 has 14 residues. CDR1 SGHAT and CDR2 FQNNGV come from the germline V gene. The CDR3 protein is CASSFGTGGEKLFF. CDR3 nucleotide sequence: TGTGCCAGCAGCTTCGGGACAGGGGGCGAAAAACTGTTTTTT. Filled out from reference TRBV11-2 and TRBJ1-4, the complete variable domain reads EAGVAQSPRYKIIEKRQSVAFWCNPISGHATLYWYQQILGQGPKLLIQFQNNGVVDDSQLPKDRFSAERLKGVDSTLKIQPAKLEDSAVYLCASSFGTGGEKLFFGSGTQLSVL.

Here the CDR3 reads CAPPEWQETQYF. The CDR3 DNA reads as TGTGCACCACCGGAGTGGCAAGAGACCCAGTACTTC. The chain employs TRBV11-2 and TRBJ2-5; D uncertain. The CDR3 has 12 residues. Germline-derived CDR1 and CDR2 are SGHAT and FQNNGV.

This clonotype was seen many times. The CDR3 sequence: CASRPAGQGPGNIQYF. DNA for the CDR3: TGTGCCAGCAGGCCTGCAGGACAGGGGCCAGGAAACATTCAGTACTTC. The rearrangement joins TRBV6-5 to TRBJ2-4; 9 nucleotides line up with TRBD1. CDR1 and CDR2 (germline): MNHEY, SVGAGI. The ends lost 6 bases at V and 6 bases at J; junction bases unmatched: 12. The CDR3 totals 16 residues.

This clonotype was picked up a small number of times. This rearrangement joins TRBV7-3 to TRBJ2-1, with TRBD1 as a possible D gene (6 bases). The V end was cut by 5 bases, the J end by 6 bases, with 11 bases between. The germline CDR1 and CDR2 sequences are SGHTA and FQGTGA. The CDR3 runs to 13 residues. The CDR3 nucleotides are TGTGCCAGCAGCACGACAGGTGCCAATGAGCAGTTCTTC. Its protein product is CASSTTGANEQFF.

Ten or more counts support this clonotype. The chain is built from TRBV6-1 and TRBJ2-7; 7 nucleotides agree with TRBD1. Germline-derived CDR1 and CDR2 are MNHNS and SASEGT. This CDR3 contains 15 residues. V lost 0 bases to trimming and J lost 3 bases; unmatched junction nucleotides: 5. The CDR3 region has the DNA TGTGCCAGCAGTGAAGCCGGGACAGCCAACTACGAGCAGTACGTC. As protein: CASSEAGTANYEQYV.

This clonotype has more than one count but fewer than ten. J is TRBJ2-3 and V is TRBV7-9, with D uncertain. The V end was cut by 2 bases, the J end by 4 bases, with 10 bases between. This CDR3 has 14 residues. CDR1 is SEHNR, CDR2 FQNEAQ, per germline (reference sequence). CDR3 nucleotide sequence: TGTGCCAGCAGCTTAACTTACAGCTCAGATACGCAGTATTTT. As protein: CASSLTYSSDTQYF. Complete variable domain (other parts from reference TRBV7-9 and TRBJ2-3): DTGVSQNPRHKITKRGQNVTFRCDPISEHNRLYWYRQTLGQGPEFLTYFQNEAQLEKSRLLSDRFSAERPKGSFSTLEIQRTEQGDSAMYLCASSLTYSSDTQYFGPGTRLTVL.

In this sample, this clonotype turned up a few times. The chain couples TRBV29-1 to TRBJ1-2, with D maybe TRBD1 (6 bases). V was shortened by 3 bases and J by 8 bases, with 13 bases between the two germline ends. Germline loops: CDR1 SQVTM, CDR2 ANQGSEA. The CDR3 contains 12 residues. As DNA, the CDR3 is TGCAGCGTTGAGGGGACCAGGGGCGGCTACACCTTC. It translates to CSVEGTRGGYTF.

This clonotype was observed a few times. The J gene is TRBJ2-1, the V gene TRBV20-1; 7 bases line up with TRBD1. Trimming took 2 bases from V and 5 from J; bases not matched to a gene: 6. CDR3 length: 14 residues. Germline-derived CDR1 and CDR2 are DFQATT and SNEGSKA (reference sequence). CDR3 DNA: TGCAGTGCTAGAACCGGGACAGTAAACAATGAGCAGTTCTTC. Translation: CSARTGTVNNEQFF.

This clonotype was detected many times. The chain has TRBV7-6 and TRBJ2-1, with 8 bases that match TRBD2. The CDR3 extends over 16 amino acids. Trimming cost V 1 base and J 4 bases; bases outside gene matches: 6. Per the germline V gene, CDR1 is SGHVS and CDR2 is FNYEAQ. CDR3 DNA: TGTGCCAGCAGCTTAGACCGAGCGGGGGCTTACAATGAGCAGTTCTTC. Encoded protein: CASSLDRAGAYNEQFF.

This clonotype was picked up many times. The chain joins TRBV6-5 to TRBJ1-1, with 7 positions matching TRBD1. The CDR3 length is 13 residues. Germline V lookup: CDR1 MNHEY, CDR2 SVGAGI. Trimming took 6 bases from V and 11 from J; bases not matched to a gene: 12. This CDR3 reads CASSQGGSSQAFF. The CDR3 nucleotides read TGTGCCAGCAGCCAAGGGGGCTCTTCGCAGGCTTTCTTT.

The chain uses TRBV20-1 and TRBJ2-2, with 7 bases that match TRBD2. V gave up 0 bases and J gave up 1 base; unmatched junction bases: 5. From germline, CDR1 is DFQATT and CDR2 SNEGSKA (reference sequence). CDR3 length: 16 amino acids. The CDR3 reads CSARDLKRGNTGELFF. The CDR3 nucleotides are TGCAGTGCTAGAGATCTCAAGCGGGGGAACACCGGGGAGCTGTTTTTT.

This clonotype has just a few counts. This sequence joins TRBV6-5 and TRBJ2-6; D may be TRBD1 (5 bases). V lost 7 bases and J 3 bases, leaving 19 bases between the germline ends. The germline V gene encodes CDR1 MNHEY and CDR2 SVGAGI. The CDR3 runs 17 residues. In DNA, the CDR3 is TGTGCCAGCACGTCCCGGGCAGGGCTTGTTGGGGCCAACGTCCTGACTTTC. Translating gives CASTSRAGLVGANVLTF.

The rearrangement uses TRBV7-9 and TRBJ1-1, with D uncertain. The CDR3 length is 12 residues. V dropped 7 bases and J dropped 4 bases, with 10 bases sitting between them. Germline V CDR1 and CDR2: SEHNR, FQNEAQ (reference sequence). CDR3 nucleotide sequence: TGTGCCAGCACCGCGACGGGCACTGAAGCTTTCTTT. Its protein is CASTATGTEAFF.

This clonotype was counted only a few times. The CDR3 DNA reads TGCAGTGCTAGGGGGGCTGGCGGCACAATCCAGCCCCAGCATTTT. It encodes CSARGAGGTIQPQHF. This chain joins TRBV20-1 and TRBJ1-5, with a weak D call TRBD1 (6 bases). The CDR3 sequence is 15 residues long. CDR1 is DFQATT and CDR2 is SNEGSKA in the germline V gene (reference sequence). With 3 bases removed from V and 7 bases from J, the gap between germline ends came to 19 bases.

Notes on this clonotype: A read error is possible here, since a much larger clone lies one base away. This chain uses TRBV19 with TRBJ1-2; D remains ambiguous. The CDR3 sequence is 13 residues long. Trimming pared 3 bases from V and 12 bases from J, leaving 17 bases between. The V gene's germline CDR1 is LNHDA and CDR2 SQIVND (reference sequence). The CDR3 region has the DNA TGTGCCAGTAGTATGGCAGCGTTCGTGGGCCACACCTTC. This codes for CASSMAAFVGHTF.

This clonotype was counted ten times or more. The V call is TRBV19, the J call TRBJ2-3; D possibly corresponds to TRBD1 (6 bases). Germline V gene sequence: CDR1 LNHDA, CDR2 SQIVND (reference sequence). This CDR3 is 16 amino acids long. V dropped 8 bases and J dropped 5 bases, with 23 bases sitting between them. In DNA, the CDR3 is TGTGCCAGTGAGCCGGGACACAACGCCGGGATAGATACGCAGTATTTT. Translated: CASEPGHNAGIDTQYF.

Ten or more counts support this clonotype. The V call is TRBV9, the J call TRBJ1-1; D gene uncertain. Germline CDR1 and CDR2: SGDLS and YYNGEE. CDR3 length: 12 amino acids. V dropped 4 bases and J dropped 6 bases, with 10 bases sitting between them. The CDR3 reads CASSSLGAEAFF. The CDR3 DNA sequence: TGTGCCAGCAGCTCGTTGGGCGCTGAAGCTTTCTTT.

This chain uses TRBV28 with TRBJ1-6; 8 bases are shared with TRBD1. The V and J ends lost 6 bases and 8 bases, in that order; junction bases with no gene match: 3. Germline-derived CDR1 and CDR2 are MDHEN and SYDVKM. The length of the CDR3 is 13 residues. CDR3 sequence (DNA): TGTGCCAGCAGATTACAGGGGGATTCACCCCTCCACTTT. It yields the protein CASRLQGDSPLHF. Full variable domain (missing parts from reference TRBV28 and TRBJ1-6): DVKVTQSSRYLVKRTGEKVFLECVQDMDHENMFWYRQDPGLGLRLIYFSYDVKMKEKGDIPEGYSVSREKKERFSLILESASTNQTSMYLCASRLQGDSPLHFGNGTRLTVT.